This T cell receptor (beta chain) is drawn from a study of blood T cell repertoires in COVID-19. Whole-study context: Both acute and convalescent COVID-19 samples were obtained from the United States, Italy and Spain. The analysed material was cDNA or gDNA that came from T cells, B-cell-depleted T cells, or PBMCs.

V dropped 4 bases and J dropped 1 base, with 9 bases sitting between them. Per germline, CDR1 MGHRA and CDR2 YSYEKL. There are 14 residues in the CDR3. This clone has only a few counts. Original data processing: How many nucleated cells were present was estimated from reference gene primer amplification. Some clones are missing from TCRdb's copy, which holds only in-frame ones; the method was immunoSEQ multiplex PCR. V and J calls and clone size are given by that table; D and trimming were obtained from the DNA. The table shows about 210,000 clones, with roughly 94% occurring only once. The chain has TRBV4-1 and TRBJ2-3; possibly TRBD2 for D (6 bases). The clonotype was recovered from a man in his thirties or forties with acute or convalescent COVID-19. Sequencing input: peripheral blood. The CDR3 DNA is TGCGCCAGCAGCCTATCGGGGGGCACAGATACGCAGTATTTT. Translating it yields CASSLSGGTDTQYF.